This TCR beta chain appears in the sequencing data of a study of blood T cell repertoires in COVID-19. The trim removed 3 bases at V and 6 bases at J, leaving 6 bases unmatched. The CDR3 runs to 15 residues. Germline CDR1 is SGDLS and CDR2 is YYNGEE. Profiling relied on immunoSEQ multiplex PCR, and the TCRdb table lists in-frame clones only, not all of them. The sample holds about 480,000 clones, 85% to 90% seen once. Participants had their cohort set by participant-reported clinical history. Symptom resolution, clearance, or two negative PCRs marked the recovered donors of Cohort 3. The chain combines TRBV9 with TRBJ1-6; 7 nucleotides agree with TRBD1. Sequencing was done on a sample of PBMCs or T cells enriched from blood (not recorded which). This sequence originates from a woman between 40 and 50 years old who had recovered from COVID-19. In nucleotides, the CDR3 is TGTGCCAGCAGCGAGACAGGGACTTCTAATTCACCCCTCCACTTT. Translated: CASSETGTSNSPLHF.